The 30 T cell receptor beta chains below were found in one sample sequenced in a study of immune characterization of retroperitoneal liposarcoma. A single record per CDR3 protein comes from TCRdb applying MiXCR to the PCR reads. The sample comprises 7,000 to 8,000 distinct CDR3 sequences, 25% to 35% of which are singletons, and around an eighth rests with the top ten. Sequenced sample: blood. The receptors originated from a male donor with retroperitoneal liposarcoma.

This clonotype was counted at least ten times. The genes are TRBV12-3 or TRBV12-4 and TRBJ2-1, with 11 bases that match TRBD2. J gave up 6 bases and V 4 bases, and 8 bases lay outside the gene matches. The CDR3 spans 16 residues. CDR3 loop: CASSSLAGGTINEQFF. The CDR3, as DNA: TGTGCCAGCAGTTCCCTAGCGGGAGGCACCATCAATGAGCAGTTCTTC.

Within the sample, this clonotype is medium-sized (0.01 to 0.1%). The genes are TRBV6-1 and TRBJ1-1, with D maybe TRBD1 (6 bases). CDR1 is MNHNS and CDR2 is SASEGT in the germline V gene. V shed 4 bases and J shed 6 bases, with 15 bases lying between them. The CDR3 is made up of 14 amino acids. In DNA, the CDR3 is TGTGCCAGCAGTGGACCCTGGACAGCACCTGAAGCTTTCTTT. It translates to CASSGPWTAPEAFF.

This clonotype was observed many times. The chain recombines TRBV11-3 with TRBJ1-2; 9 nucleotides line up with TRBD1. Germline V gene data show CDR1 as SGHNT and CDR2 as YENEEA. The CDR3 extends over 14 amino acids. V shed 4 bases and J 8 bases; nucleotides not matched to a gene: 8. The CDR3: CASSSPGTGKGYTF. The CDR3 DNA follows: TGTGCCAGCAGCTCCCCCGGGACAGGGAAGGGCTACACCTTC. Filled out from reference TRBV11-3 and TRBJ1-2, the complete variable domain reads EAGVVQSPRYKIIEKKQPVAFWCNPISGHNTLYWYLQNLGQGPELLIRYENEEAVDDSQLPKDRFSAERLKGVDSTLKIQPAELGDSAVYLCASSSPGTGKGYTFGSGTRLTVV.

In this sample, this clonotype turned up a few times. The chain combines TRBV6-1 with TRBJ2-3, with D possibly TRBD1 on 6 matching bases. This CDR3 is built from 18 residues. The ends were cut back, 7 bases at V and 2 bases at J, with 25 bases in the middle. Germline CDR1 MNHNS, CDR2 SASEGT. Here the CDR3 DNA reads TGTGCCAGCACTGAGTTCCCTGGGGGACAAAGAAACACAGATACGCAGTATTTT. Protein: CASTEFPGGQRNTDTQYF.

The gene calls are TRBV11-3 and TRBJ2-5; 7 nucleotides align to TRBD2. V was pared by 5 bases and J by 3 bases, with 15 bases of the junction left unmatched. CDR1 SGHNT and CDR2 YENEEA come from the germline V gene. The CDR3 length is 17 residues. CDR3 in DNA: TGTGCCAGCAGCCACCTCAACCGGTGGCTAGCGGAAGAGACCCAGTACTTC. This gives the protein CASSHLNRWLAEETQYF.

V gene TRBV6-4 combines with J gene TRBJ2-4, with 12 positions matching TRBD1. CDR1 and CDR2 from the germline V gene are MRHNA and SNTAGT. The junction had 4 bases not matched to a gene; V was cut back by 2 bases and J by 2 bases. This CDR3 comprises 17 residues. The chain's CDR3 is CASSDVGTGGSKNIQYF. The CDR3 DNA reads as TGTGCCAGCAGTGACGTCGGGACAGGGGGCTCCAAAAACATTCAGTACTTC.

The chain links TRBV27 to TRBJ2-1, with 8 positions matching TRBD2. V shed 3 bases, J shed 15 bases, and the junction held 7 bases outside the gene matches. There are 12 residues in the CDR3. Germline CDR1 MNHEY, CDR2 SMNVEV (reference sequence). The CDR3 sequence is CASSFRRTSMFF. The CDR3 bases are TGTGCCAGCAGTTTTAGGAGGACTAGCATGTTCTTC.

This clonotype was seen more than once but under ten times. The chain couples TRBV6-5 to TRBJ2-1, with TRBD2 identical over 12 bases. V dropped 0 bases and J dropped 7; count of bases not matched to a gene: 1. Germline CDR1 and CDR2: MNHEY and SVGAGI. This CDR3 is built from 15 residues. DNA for the CDR3: TGTGCCAGCAGTTACTCGACTAGCGGGAGTAATGAGCAGTTCTTC. Residues: CASSYSTSGSNEQFF.

There are a few counts of this clonotype. The gene calls are TRBV4-1 and TRBJ1-1; 12 nucleotides match TRBD1. CDR3 length equals 20 residues. V lost 3 bases to trimming and J lost 4 bases; unmatched junction nucleotides: 18. Germline V gives CDR1 MGHRA, CDR2 YSYEKL. CDR3 loop: CASSQMIAGTGGFWSTEAFF. DNA of the CDR3: TGCGCCAGCAGCCAGATGATAGCGGGGACAGGGGGCTTCTGGAGCACTGAAGCTTTCTTT.

Relative to its sample, this clonotype is large. V usage is TRBV6-1 and J usage is TRBJ2-1, with 7 nucleotides matching TRBD2. Looked up from germline, CDR1 is MNHNS and CDR2 is SASEGT. Losses at the gene ends were 6 bases for V and 6 bases for J; bases not matched to a gene: 14. The CDR3 is 16 residues long. This CDR3 is CASSPVASGNLNEQFF. Here the CDR3 DNA reads TGTGCCAGCAGCCCCGTTGCGAGCGGGAACCTCAATGAGCAGTTCTTC.

This clonotype is judged medium-sized. This chain uses TRBV23-1 with TRBJ2-1; no definite D call. TRBV23-1 belongs to the ORF category, with a function that is uncertain. CDR3 size: 15 residues. V was trimmed by 4 bases and J by 2 bases, leaving 12 bases between them. The CDR3 sequence is CASSPNGTTYNEQFF. In nucleotides, the CDR3 is TGCGCCAGCAGTCCCAACGGAACAACCTACAATGAGCAGTTCTTC.

This chain links TRBV4-1 with TRBJ2-3; a possible D gene is TRBD2 (5 bases). The germline CDR1 and CDR2 sequences are MGHRA and YSYEKL. Trimming removed 6 bases from V and 6 bases from J, with 19 bases in between. This CDR3 region has 15 residues. The CDR3 sequence is CASRPPGSHSDTQYF. The CDR3 nucleotides are TGCGCCAGCAGGCCCCCGGGATCCCACTCGGATACGCAGTATTTT.

The gene calls are TRBV11-1 and TRBJ2-5; 10 bases align to TRBD2. CDR1 is SGHAT and CDR2 is FQDESV in the germline V gene (reference sequence). After removal of 6 bases from V and 11 bases from J, the junction contained 15 bases not matched to a gene. The CDR3 has 15 amino acids. The CDR3 coding sequence is TGTGCCAGCAGGGCGACTGCTAGCGGGAGCTATGAGCAGTACTTC. Its protein product is CASRATASGSYEQYF.

This clonotype has just a few counts. The V and J genes are TRBV7-2 and TRBJ2-5; D gene unclear. The assigned J gene may be wrong: the sequence end matches TRBJ2-7 better. This CDR3 has 14 amino acids. CDR1 is SGHTA, CDR2 FQGNSA, per germline. Here the CDR3 reads CASSLAPTSYEQYF. CDR3 nucleotide sequence: TGTGCCAGCAGCTTAGCGCCGACCTCCTACGAGCAGTACTTC.

This rearrangement joins TRBV6-5 to TRBJ2-3; D remains unclear. The CDR3 length is 14 residues. Deletions cut 5 bases from V and 6 bases from J, with 15 bases between. Germline values: CDR1 MNHEY, CDR2 SVGAGI. CDR3 nucleotides: TGTGCCAGCAGTCTTTCCGGCCCACGGGATACGCAGTATTTT. This translates into CASSLSGPRDTQYF.

There are many counts of this clonotype. The rearrangement uses TRBV6-1 and TRBJ1-2; tentatively, D is TRBD1 (6 bases). Deletions cut 7 bases from V and 4 bases from J, with 13 bases between. CDR3 length: 13 amino acids. CDR1 is MNHNS and CDR2 is SASEGT in the germline V gene. CDR3 in DNA: TGTGCCAGCACCGGACAGATAAGCTATGGCTACACCTTC. As protein: CASTGQISYGYTF.

The V call is TRBV6-1, the J call TRBJ1-3, with a possible D match to TRBD1 (5 bases). The J call may be faulty, since TRBJ1-4 better matches the DNA end. In germline, CDR1 is MNHNS, CDR2 SASEGT. The CDR3 runs to 16 residues. CDR3 sequence: CASNGGVFDANEKLFF. DNA of the CDR3: TGTGCCAGCAATGGGGGGGTTTTCGACGCTAATGAAAAACTGTTTTTT.

V is TRBV6-5 and J is TRBJ1-2; 9 nucleotides line up with TRBD1. Germline V CDR1 and CDR2: MNHEY, SVGAGI. The CDR3 loop spans 15 amino acids. The trim removed 0 bases at V and 6 bases at J, leaving 5 bases unmatched. Here the CDR3 reads CASSYSLGTGNGYTF. The CDR3, as DNA: TGTGCCAGCAGTTACTCCCTCGGGACAGGGAATGGCTACACCTTC.

A word on this clonotype: This may come from a read error, since a much larger clone is one base off. The gene calls are TRBV6-5 and TRBJ2-1, with a weak D call TRBD1 (6 bases). The J call could be wrong; TRBJ2-7 is a better fit for the DNA end. CDR1 and CDR2 from the germline V gene are MNHEY and SVGAGI. This CDR3 has 15 amino acids. CDR3 region: CASSYSTGKYNEQYF. CDR3 DNA sequence: TGTGCCAGCAGTTACTCTACAGGGAAATACAATGAGCAGTACTTC.

J is TRBJ2-5 and V is TRBV6-1; 8 bases are shared with TRBD1. Per the germline V gene, CDR1 is MNHNS and CDR2 is SASEGT. The CDR3 contains 13 residues. The ends lost 4 bases at V and 3 bases at J; junction bases unmatched: 1. The CDR3: CASSADREETQYF. The CDR3, as DNA: TGTGCCAGCAGTGCGGACAGGGAAGAGACCCAGTACTTC.

The chain has TRBV5-1 and TRBJ2-1; 9 bases are a match to TRBD2. V shed 4 bases, J shed 5 bases, and the junction held 13 bases outside the gene matches. Germline CDR1 reads SGHRS; CDR2 reads YFSETQ. The CDR3 has 17 amino acids. In nucleotides, the CDR3 is TGCGCCAGCAGCATGGAGGGGGCGGGAGGGCATGACAATGAGCAGTTCTTC. This sequence encodes CASSMEGAGGHDNEQFF.

CDR3 nucleotide sequence: TGTGCCAGTGTCAGGGGCGCGAACACCGGGGAGCTGTTTTTT. This sequence encodes CASVRGANTGELFF. The rearrangement joins TRBV6-6 to TRBJ2-2, with D perhaps TRBD1 (6 bases). The CDR3 is 14 residues long. The ends were cut back, 9 bases at V and 0 bases at J, with 11 bases in the middle. In germline, CDR1 is MNHNY, CDR2 SVGAGI (reference sequence).

The V and J genes are TRBV4-3 and TRBJ2-4; the D gene is possibly TRBD1 (9 bases). The CDR3 has 20 amino acids. Germline V lookup: CDR1 LGHNA, CDR2 YSLEER. V was shortened by 3 bases and J by 13 bases, with 37 bases between the two germline ends. DNA for the CDR3: TGCGCCAGCAGCCAGACGACCGGGACAGGGAATGTAGCGGGGTGGGATGAGCAGTACTTC. This codes for CASSQTTGTGNVAGWDEQYF.

This clonotype was detected many times. The CDR3 DNA reads as TGTGCCAGCAGGACCCTCTACGTTGGCTTGTACGAGAACACTGAAGCTTTCTTT. It is translated as CASRTLYVGLYENTEAFF. The chain carries TRBV25-1 and TRBJ1-1; D gene uncertain. The V and J ends lost 6 bases and 1 base respectively, with 24 bases between them. Looked up from germline, CDR1 is MGHDK and CDR2 is SYGVNS. The CDR3 is 18 amino acids.

This clonotype was seen a handful of times. The V and J genes are TRBV6-6 and TRBJ2-1; D perhaps matches TRBD1 (6 bases). The J call may be wrong; the DNA end is better matched by TRBJ2-7. This CDR3 region has 15 residues. Germline values: CDR1 MNHNY, CDR2 SVGAGI (reference sequence). CDR3 nucleotides: TGTGCCAGCAGTTACTTAGAACCCTCCAGGGGCGAGCAGTACTTC. The encoded protein is CASSYLEPSRGEQYF.

The chain couples TRBV4-1 to TRBJ2-1; possible D gene TRBD1, 5 bases. Matching the DNA end better, TRBJ2-7 makes the J call doubtful. CDR1 and CDR2 (germline): MGHRA, YSYEKL. The CDR3 runs to 10 residues. The CDR3 loop is CASKTAEQYF. CDR3 nucleotides: TGCGCCAGCAAGACAGCCGAGCAGTACTTC.

V gene TRBV27 combines with J gene TRBJ2-7; D not resolved. CDR3 size: 13 residues. V was shortened by 5 bases and J by 4 bases, with 12 bases between the two germline ends. Germline V CDR1 and CDR2: MNHEY, SMNVEV (reference sequence). The CDR3 coding sequence is TGTGCCAGCAGTCTCACAGAAACTTACGAGCAGTACTTC. It translates to CASSLTETYEQYF.

This clonotype has more than one count but fewer than ten. The V gene is TRBV6-5, the J gene TRBJ1-2, with 8 bases that match TRBD1. This CDR3 comprises 14 residues. V lost 2 bases to trimming and J lost 4 bases; unmatched junction nucleotides: 3. CDR1 is MNHEY and CDR2 is SVGAGI in the germline V gene. The CDR3: CASSYDRGSYGYTF. The DNA of the CDR3 is TGTGCCAGCAGTTACGACAGGGGATCCTATGGCTACACCTTC.

This clonotype was recorded a few times. The chain uses TRBV5-3 and TRBJ2-5; no firm D call. Matching the DNA end better, TRBJ2-7 makes the J call doubtful. TRBV5-3 falls under the ORF class, with uncertain function. The CDR3 totals 13 residues. The CDR3 nucleotides read TGTGCCAGAAGCCTAGGCAGAGAGTGCGAGCAGTACTTC. It specifies CARSLGRECEQYF.

This clonotype was observed a few times. This sequence joins TRBV6-1 and TRBJ2-5; no definite D call. The J call may be incorrect, as the DNA end agrees better with TRBJ2-7. Germline V gene sequence: CDR1 MNHNS, CDR2 SASEGT. The CDR3 is 12 amino acids. Written as DNA, the CDR3 is TGTGCCAGCAGTGAATTAAGCTACGAGCAGTACTTC. Its translation is CASSELSYEQYF.